This is a list of T cell receptor beta chains from one sample in a study of blood T cells in healthy people across ages. TCRdb re-called the 5' RACE reads through MiXCR, storing one row per CDR3 protein. The sample holds roughly 1.4 million distinct CDR3 sequences, approximately 63% seen once. The source material was blood. These receptors all come from a man aged 18 to 30 in good health. Each CDR3 is given with its conserved first and last residue. The D gene is left open where the match is weak. The listing skips clone size in some rows; elsewhere it reads once, few, many or a size class.

.	.	TRBJ2-3	TRBV7-2	CASSLGRGSHTQYF	TGTGCCAGCAGCTTAGGGCGCGGCTCCCATACGCAGTATTTT
TRBD2	.	TRBJ2-1	TRBV5-6	CASSWTKGLAGANEQFF	TGTGCCAGCAGCTGGACGAAGGGACTAGCGGGGGCCAATGAGCAGTTCTTC
TRBD2	.	TRBJ2-1	TRBV20-1	CSARWSGSSWGEQFF	TGCAGTGCTAGGTGGAGCGGGAGTAGTTGGGGTGAGCAGTTCTTC
.	.	TRBJ1-1	TRBV7-9	CASSWQFEAFF	TGTGCCAGCAGCTGGCAATTTGAAGCTTTCTTT
.	few	TRBJ2-7	TRBV20-1	CSASSDYEQYF	TGCAGTGCTAGCTCGGACTACGAGCAGTACTTC
.	once	TRBJ1-6	TRBV20-1	CSARAPSYNSPLHF	TGCAGTGCTAGGGCGCCCTCCTATAATTCACCCCTCCACTTT
.	.	TRBJ1-2	TRBV10-3	CASLEGDNYGYTF	TGTGCCAGTCTCGAGGGGGACAACTATGGCTACACCTTC
.	.	TRBJ2-1	TRBV7-2	CASPGGHYNEQFF	TGTGCCAGCCCCGGGGGGCACTACAATGAGCAGTTCTTC
.	few	TRBJ1-4	TRBV14	CASSPRQARVEKLFF	TGTGCCAGCAGCCCCCGACAGGCTCGGGTCGAAAAACTGTTTTTT
TRBD1	.	TRBJ1-5	TRBV6-1	CASHQGGEGQPQHF	TGTGCCAGCCATCAGGGGGGGGAAGGTCAGCCCCAGCATTTT
.	.	TRBJ1-1	TRBV6-1	CASSRIKPPGPLNTEAFF	TGTGCCAGCAGCCGAATAAAACCCCCAGGACCTCTAAACACTGAAGCTTTCTTT
TRBD2	.	TRBJ2-1	TRBV29-1	CSALAGDYNEQFF	TGCAGCGCACTAGCGGGAGACTACAATGAGCAGTTCTTC
TRBD1	.	TRBJ1-4	TRBV6-1	CASSDREVNEKLFF	TGTGCCAGCAGCGACAGGGAAGTTAATGAAAAACTGTTTTTT
TRBD1	.	TRBJ2-3	TRBV20-1	CSARDSPDREADTQYF	TGCAGTGCTAGAGATTCGCCGGACAGGGAGGCAGATACGCAGTATTTT
.	.	TRBJ2-1	TRBV29-1	CSVATASSYNEQFF	TGCAGCGTCGCGACAGCTTCCTCCTACAATGAGCAGTTCTTC
TRBD1	once	TRBJ2-1	TRBV5-1	CASSWPGGQGRVWDNFEQFF	TGCGCCAGCAGCTGGCCCGGGGGACAGGGTCGTGTCTGGGATAATTTTGAGCAGTTCTTC
TRBD2	.	TRBJ2-1	TRBV5-1	CASSLPSSGMGGEQFF	TGCGCCAGCAGCTTGCCCTCTAGCGGGATGGGGGGTGAGCAGTTCTTC
.	.	TRBJ2-7	TRBV20-1	CSATQGESYEQYF	TGCAGTGCTACACAGGGAGAATCCTACGAGCAGTACTTC
.	.	TRBJ2-1	TRBV6-1	CASSEIRGLGQFF	TGTGCCAGCAGTGAAATTCGAGGCCTTGGGCAGTTCTTC
.	.	TRBJ2-7	TRBV11-2	CASSLERFRSYEQYF	TGTGCCAGCAGCTTAGAGCGTTTCAGATCCTACGAGCAGTACTTC
.	.	TRBJ2-7	TRBV4-3	CASSQLGFREQYF	TGCGCCAGCAGCCAACTAGGGTTTCGCGAGCAGTACTTC
.	.	TRBJ2-7	TRBV9	CASSVGLVSLYEQYF	TGTGCCAGCAGCGTAGGTCTGGTCAGCCTCTACGAGCAGTACTTC
.	.	TRBJ2-1	TRBV10-3	CAISEGPTSNYNEQFF	TGTGCCATCAGTGAGGGGCCGACTTCTAACTACAATGAGCAGTTCTTC
TRBD1	.	TRBJ2-3	TRBV2	CASSVGTGPTDTQYF	TGTGCCAGCAGTGTTGGGACAGGACCCACAGATACGCAGTATTTT
TRBD2	few	TRBJ2-5	TRBV7-2	CASSPTGGATGETQYF	TGTGCCAGCAGCCCTACCGGGGGGGCCACCGGAGAGACCCAGTACTTC
TRBD1	.	TRBJ2-5	TRBV15	CATSREGQELNEQYF	TGTGCCACCAGCAGAGAGGGACAGGAGCTTAATGAGCAGTACTTC
.	.	TRBJ1-5	TRBV20-1	CSAPPVVGGNQPQHF	TGCAGTGCTCCCCCTGTTGTGGGGGGAAATCAGCCCCAGCATTTT
.	few	TRBJ2-7	TRBV21-1	CASSKDSTVGGYEQYF	TGTGCCAGCAGCAAAGACAGCACCGTGGGGGGGTACGAGCAGTACTTC
.	.	TRBJ2-7	TRBV27	CASSPSLLVATYEQYF	TGTGCCAGCAGTCCTTCCCTCCTCGTAGCGACCTACGAGCAGTACTTC
.	.	TRBJ2-7	TRBV25-1	CASGGAGRTYDEQYF	TGTGCCAGCGGGGGGGCCGGACGGACCTATGACGAGCAGTACTTC
.	few	TRBJ2-3	TRBV29-1	CSVDNRRSDTQYF	TGCAGCGTTGATAACCGTCGCTCAGATACGCAGTATTTT
.	.	TRBJ2-5	TRBV3-1	CASSQDSAGKETQYF	TGTGCCAGCAGCCAAGATTCCGCGGGAAAGGAGACCCAGTACTTC
TRBD1	.	TRBJ2-1	TRBV12-3/TRBV12-4	CASTQTGAQEQFF	TGTGCCAGCACGCAAACAGGGGCTCAGGAGCAGTTCTTC
.	few	TRBJ1-6	TRBV20-1	CSARDEGSFGTDGSSYNSPLHF	TGCAGTGCTAGAGATGAGGGGTCCTTTGGCACGGATGGGAGCTCCTATAATTCACCCCTCCACTTT
TRBD2	.	TRBJ2-1	TRBV6-4	CASSWGRLAERNEQFF	TGTGCCAGCAGTTGGGGAAGACTAGCGGAAAGAAATGAGCAGTTCTTC
TRBD2	.	TRBJ2-7	TRBV27	CASSLTSGSPYEQYF	TGTGCCAGCAGTCTGACTAGCGGGAGCCCCTACGAGCAGTACTTC
.	.	TRBJ2-7	TRBV5-1	CASSPGDHFYEQYF	TGCGCCAGCAGCCCGGGGGACCATTTCTACGAGCAGTACTTC
.	few	TRBJ2-3	TRBV11-2	CASSLGPGSDTQYF	TGTGCCAGCAGCTTAGGGCCGGGATCAGATACGCAGTATTTT
.	.	TRBJ2-1	TRBV12-3/TRBV12-4	CASSPRHEQFF	TGTGCCAGCAGTCCAAGGCATGAGCAGTTCTTC
.	.	TRBJ2-7	TRBV25-1	CASSDGDKMDYEQYF	TGTGCCAGCAGTGATGGGGACAAGATGGACTACGAGCAGTACTTC
.	.	TRBJ2-1	TRBV15	CATSRDRDSYNEQFF	TGTGCCACCAGCAGAGATCGGGACTCCTACAATGAGCAGTTCTTC
.	few	TRBJ2-3	TRBV6-2/TRBV6-3	CASSNAGTFLPDTQYF	TGTGCCAGCAGTAACGCCGGGACCTTTTTACCGGATACGCAGTATTTT
.	.	TRBJ1-2	TRBV6-4	CAKSSAREGVVYGYTF	TGTGCCAAGTCTTCGGCCAGGGAGGGAGTCGTCTATGGCTACACCTTC
TRBD1	.	TRBJ2-3	TRBV29-1	CSARGTGGLTTDTQYF	TGCTCTGCTCGAGGGACAGGGGGCCTCACCACAGATACGCAGTATTTT
.	.	TRBJ2-2	TRBV20-1	CSARTGYTGELFF	TGCAGTGCTAGAACAGGGTACACCGGGGAGCTGTTTTTT
TRBD2	.	TRBJ2-3	TRBV7-8	CASSSASGRTDTQYF	TGTGCCAGCAGCTCCGCTAGCGGGAGGACAGATACGCAGTATTTT
.	.	TRBJ2-7	TRBV18	CASSLLDGGRNEQYF	TGTGCCAGCTCACTATTGGACGGCGGACGGAACGAGCAGTACTTC
.	few	TRBJ1-2	TRBV7-9	CASSPRRVYGYTF	TGTGCCAGCAGCCCTCGGAGGGTCTATGGCTACACCTTC
TRBD1	.	TRBJ1-6	TRBV7-9	CASSPGTANISFYNSPLHF	TGTGCCAGCAGCCCCGGGACAGCTAACATCTCCTTTTATAATTCACCCCTCCACTTT
TRBD2	.	TRBJ2-5	TRBV12-3/TRBV12-4	CASTPTTGLAAGEQYF	TGTGCCAGCACCCCCACAACGGGACTAGCGGCGGGTGAGCAGTACTTC
.	few	TRBJ2-7	TRBV20-1	CSARPGRPVSYEQYF	TGCAGTGCTAGACCCGGACGTCCGGTTAGCTACGAGCAGTACTTC
.	.	TRBJ1-5	TRBV4-1	CASSPRDISNQPQHF	TGCGCCAGCAGCCCCCGGGACATTAGCAATCAGCCCCAGCATTTT
TRBD2	.	TRBJ2-5	TRBV20-1	CSARGLADYQETQYF	TGCAGTGCTAGAGGACTAGCGGATTACCAAGAGACCCAGTACTTC